The rows below give T cell receptor beta chains drawn from one sample of a study of T cell repertoires in aging, cancer and after chemotherapy. MiXCR was run by TCRdb on the multiplex PCR reads, yielding one entry per CDR3 protein. The sample has several thousand distinct CDR3 sequences, roughly 45% seen once. Sequenced sample: blood. The receptors come from a human donor with a blood cancer. CDR3s include the opening cysteine and the closing phenylalanine or tryptophan. Each record gives: J gene, D gene, V gene, clone size, CDR3 protein, CDR3 DNA. D genes are given only for firm matches. The size field is filled for only some rows; it gives once, few, many or a size class.

J: TRBJ2-3; D: -; V: TRBV6-6; size: few; CDR3: CASVPGGTDTQYF; DNA: TGTGCCAGCGTCCCCGGGGGCACAGATACGCAGTATTTT
J: TRBJ2-5; D: -; V: TRBV7-9; size: once; CDR3: CASSPPRRFGKTQYF; DNA: TGTGCCAGCAGCCCCCCCCGACGGTTTGGAAAGACCCAGTACTTC
J: TRBJ2-5; D: TRBD2; V: TRBV6-5; size: -; CDR3: CASSQTGRGGKETQYF; DNA: TGTGCCAGCAGCCAAACGGGGCGGGGGGGAAAAGAGACCCAGTACTTC
J: TRBJ2-1; D: -; V: TRBV20-1; size: -; CDR3: CSALTLGGGNNEQFF; DNA: TGCAGTGCTCTTACCTTGGGGGGTGGAAACAATGAGCAGTTCTTC
J: TRBJ1-2; D: -; V: TRBV5-6; size: few; CDR3: CASSLEDYGYTF; DNA: TGTGCCAGCAGCTTGGAGGACTATGGCTACACCTTC
J: TRBJ2-3; D: TRBD2; V: TRBV6-6; size: -; CDR3: CASSYSGTSGGVADTQYF; DNA: TGTGCCAGCAGTTACTCGGGGACTAGCGGGGGGGTCGCAGATACGCAGTATTTT
J: TRBJ2-1; D: TRBD2; V: TRBV30; size: -; CDR3: CAWMTSGVINEQFF; DNA: TGTGCCTGGATGACTAGCGGGGTTATCAATGAGCAGTTCTTC
J: TRBJ2-7; D: -; V: TRBV27; size: -; CDR3: CARKPVGSYEQYF; DNA: TGTGCCAGGAAACCTGTGGGCTCCTACGAGCAGTACTTC
J: TRBJ2-7; D: -; V: TRBV29-1; size: few; CDR3: CSVEKIGVYEQYF; DNA: TGCAGCGTTGAAAAGATAGGGGTCTACGAGCAGTACTTC
J: TRBJ2-7; D: -; V: TRBV19; size: few; CDR3: CASSKGDFFSYEQYF; DNA: TGTGCCAGTAGTAAGGGGGACTTCTTTTCCTACGAGCAGTACTTC
J: TRBJ2-7; D: -; V: TRBV5-6; size: once; CDR3: CASSRNGGGGSYEQYF; DNA: TGTGCCAGCAGTCGAAATGGGGGGGGCGGCTCCTACGAGCAGTACTTC
J: TRBJ2-3; D: -; V: TRBV12-3/TRBV12-4; size: -; CDR3: CASSLGPSQYF; DNA: TGTGCCAGCAGTCTGGGCCCTTCACAGTATTTT
J: TRBJ1-1; D: -; V: TRBV27; size: -; CDR3: CASSLVGAYTEAFF; DNA: TGTGCCAGCAGTTTAGTGGGCGCTTACACTGAAGCTTTCTTT
J: TRBJ2-6; D: -; V: TRBV18; size: -; CDR3: CASSPPAGANVLTF; DNA: TGTGCCAGCTCACCACCAGCTGGGGCCAACGTCCTGACTTTC
J: TRBJ1-5; D: TRBD1; V: TRBV18; size: -; CDR3: CASSPPGQGNQPQHF; DNA: TGTGCCAGCTCACCCCCAGGACAGGGCAATCAGCCCCAGCATTTT
J: TRBJ2-7; D: -; V: TRBV15; size: -; CDR3: CATSRDYVDEQYF; DNA: TGTGCCACCAGCAGAGATTATGTCGACGAGCAGTACTTC
J: TRBJ2-3; D: -; V: TRBV30; size: medium-sized; CDR3: CAWRGDTQYF; DNA: TGTGCCTGGAGGGGAGATACGCAGTATTTT
J: TRBJ1-5; D: TRBD1; V: TRBV24-1; size: -; CDR3: CATSDTYRGQPQHF; DNA: TGTGCCACCAGTGATACCTACAGGGGTCAGCCCCAGCATTTT
J: TRBJ2-7; D: TRBD1; V: TRBV7-9; size: -; CDR3: CASSLGTVSSYEQYF; DNA: TGTGCCAGCAGCCTCGGGACAGTTAGCTCCTACGAGCAGTACTTC
J: TRBJ2-2; D: TRBD2; V: TRBV20-1; size: -; CDR3: CSAMSGANTGELFF; DNA: TGCAGTGCAATGAGCGGGGCGAACACCGGGGAGCTGTTTTTT
J: TRBJ1-4; D: -; V: TRBV6-1; size: -; CDR3: CASSSWGGQGSGEKLFF; DNA: TGTGCCAGCAGTTCCTGGGGCGGCCAGGGCAGCGGTGAAAAACTGTTTTTT
J: TRBJ1-4; D: -; V: TRBV4-3; size: -; CDR3: CASSHSGPYEKLFF; DNA: TGCGCCAGCAGCCACTCGGGGCCTTATGAAAAACTGTTTTTT
J: TRBJ1-6; D: -; V: TRBV18; size: -; CDR3: CASSPVGGNNSPLHF; DNA: TGTGCCAGCTCACCAGTCGGGGGCAATAATTCACCCCTCCACTTT
J: TRBJ2-3; D: -; V: TRBV6-1; size: -; CDR3: CASSEGGTDTQYF; DNA: TGTGCCAGCAGTGAAGGGGGAACAGATACGCAGTATTTT
J: TRBJ2-5; D: TRBD2; V: TRBV12-3/TRBV12-4; size: few; CDR3: CASSFGTSGGTQYF; DNA: TGTGCCAGCAGTTTTGGGACTAGCGGAGGGACCCAGTACTTC
J: TRBJ2-5; D: -; V: TRBV20-1; size: -; CDR3: CSASGEETQYF; DNA: TGCAGTGCTTCGGGGGAGGAGACCCAGTACTTC
J: TRBJ1-2; D: -; V: TRBV6-5; size: once; CDR3: CASSYSRTVAGYTF; DNA: TGTGCCAGCAGTTACTCTCGGACAGTAGCTGGCTACACCTTC
J: TRBJ1-4; D: -; V: TRBV15; size: once; CDR3: CATSRNDATNEKLFF; DNA: TGTGCCACCAGCAGAAACGATGCAACTAATGAAAAACTGTTTTTT
J: TRBJ1-4; D: -; V: TRBV4-3; size: few; CDR3: CASSQDSAGNNEKLFF; DNA: TGCGCCAGCAGCCAAGATTCGGCGGGGAATAATGAAAAACTGTTTTTT
J: TRBJ1-2; D: -; V: TRBV19; size: -; CDR3: CASSVTGTNFYYGYTF; DNA: TGTGCCAGTAGTGTTACAGGAACGAACTTTTACTATGGCTACACCTTC
J: TRBJ2-1; D: TRBD2; V: TRBV13; size: few; CDR3: CASRSRLAGTNEQFF; DNA: TGTGCCAGCAGATCGAGACTAGCGGGGACTAATGAGCAGTTCTTC
J: TRBJ2-1; D: TRBD2; V: TRBV5-6; size: few; CDR3: CASRTSGSYNEQFF; DNA: TGTGCCAGCAGGACTAGCGGAAGCTACAATGAGCAGTTCTTC
J: TRBJ1-6; D: -; V: TRBV24-1; size: -; CDR3: CATSAQQNSPLHF; DNA: TGTGCCACCAGTGCCCAACAAAATTCACCCCTCCACTTT
J: TRBJ1-3; D: TRBD1; V: TRBV29-1; size: -; CDR3: CNVEQGAGNTIYF; DNA: TGCAACGTTGAACAGGGGGCTGGAAACACCATATATTTT
J: TRBJ2-3; D: TRBD2; V: TRBV5-1; size: -; CDR3: CASSHGLATDTQYF; DNA: TGCGCCAGCAGCCACGGACTAGCAACAGATACGCAGTATTTT
J: TRBJ1-6; D: TRBD1; V: TRBV5-1; size: -; CDR3: CASSMDRGSYNSPLHF; DNA: TGCGCCAGCAGCATGGACAGGGGCTCCTATAATTCACCCCTCCACTTT